One T cell receptor (beta chain) is described in this entry. Antigen specificity is unknown. Germline V CDR1 and CDR2: MNHEY, SVGAGI. J gave up 0 bases and V 8 bases, and 4 bases lay outside the gene matches. CDR3 length: 15 residues. The source of the sample is a study of cytomegalovirus exposure and HLA in healthy donors. General study results and limits: Overall, some 160 TCR beta chains were annotated as cytomegalovirus-associated. The analysis excluded some indistinguishable V segments, including TRBV6-2 and TRBV6-3.

The PCR was carried out with 60 Vbeta primers and 13 Jbeta primers. Profiling relied on immunoSEQ multiplex PCR, and the TCRdb table lists in-frame clones only, not all of them. The sample contains fewer than 150,000 clones, around 77% of which appear only once. The sequenced sample consisted of PBMCs. The rearrangement uses TRBV6-5 and TRBJ2-6; TRBD1 agrees at 7 bases. The receptor was isolated from a woman in her thirties in good health and CMV-seropositive. The CDR3 reads CASRDSVSGANVLTF. The CDR3 DNA reads as TGTGCCAGCCGGGACAGCGTCTCTGGGGCCAACGTCCTGACTTTC.